These 10 T cell receptor beta chains originate from one sample sequenced in a study of response to subunit inactivated influenza vaccine. TCRdb re-called the RT-PCR reads through MiXCR, storing one row per CDR3 protein. This sample carries about 650,000 distinct CDR3 sequences, around 15% of them seen once, and the ten largest clones take less than 8.5%. Specimen: PBMCs from blood, collected approximately 15 days before vaccination. The source of these receptors is a man in his forties or fifties who received an inactivated influenza vaccine.

This clonotype was seen only a few times. This chain links TRBV4-1 with TRBJ1-1, with 9 bases fitting TRBD1. Germline assignment: CDR1 MGHRA and CDR2 YSYEKL. Trimming at V came to 5 bases and at J to 5 bases, leaving 9 bases not matched to a gene. The CDR3 loop spans 15 amino acids. CDR3: CASSLTGTGMTEAFF. CDR3 DNA: TGCGCCAGCAGCTTAACCGGGACAGGGATGACTGAAGCTTTCTTT.

This clonotype came up many times. This rearrangement joins TRBV7-2 to TRBJ2-7; no firm D call. The CDR3 is made up of 15 amino acids. Trimming removed 2 bases from V and 4 bases from J, with 15 bases in between. Germline-derived CDR1 and CDR2 are SGHTA and FQGNSA. CDR3 amino acids: CASSLTLFRNYEQYF. The CDR3 DNA is TGTGCCAGCAGCTTAACTCTTTTCAGAAATTACGAGCAGTACTTC.

The sample holds a few counts of this clonotype. The J gene is TRBJ1-5, the V gene TRBV2; D might be TRBD1 (5 bases). The V end was cut by 4 bases, the J end by 5 bases, with 12 bases between. The CDR3 covers 14 residues. Germline V gene lookup returns CDR1 SNHLY and CDR2 FYNNEI. CDR3 protein: CASSVGRGDQPQHF. In nucleotides, the CDR3 is TGTGCCAGCAGTGTCGGTCGGGGGGATCAGCCCCAGCATTTT.

This clonotype was picked up one time. The rearrangement joins TRBV5-1 to TRBJ2-2; D not resolved. V lost 4 bases, J lost 4 bases, and 11 bases lay in between. This CDR3 is 14 amino acids long. Germline CDR1 and CDR2: SGHRS and YFSETQ. CDR3 loop: CASSVTPSTGELFF. CDR3 nucleotides: TGCGCCAGCAGCGTGACACCGAGCACCGGGGAGCTGTTTTTT. The whole variable domain, remainder taken from reference TRBV5-1 and TRBJ2-2, is KAGVTQTPRYLIKTRGQQVTLSCSPISGHRSVSWYQQTPGQGLQFLFEYFSETQRNKGNFPGRFSGRQFSNSRSEMNVSTLELGDSALYLCASSVTPSTGELFFGEGSRLTVL.

The rearrangement joins TRBV11-2 to TRBJ2-7; 9 positions match TRBD2. The CDR3 totals 14 residues. From germline, CDR1 is SGHAT and CDR2 FQNNGV. V shed 5 bases, J shed 9 bases, and the junction held 11 bases outside the gene matches. CDR3 residues: CASSQRLAEGGQYF. The CDR3 DNA sequence: TGTGCCAGCAGCCAACGACTAGCGGAAGGGGGGCAGTACTTC.

Ten or more counts support this clonotype. The V call is TRBV12-3 or TRBV12-4, the J call TRBJ2-7; D unresolved. Trimming removed 6 bases at V and 5 bases at J, with 8 bases between. This CDR3 has 11 residues. The CDR3 region has the DNA TGTGCCAGCAGCCTCCTGAACGAGCAGTACTTC. It specifies CASSLLNEQYF.

The chain has TRBV6-6 and TRBJ1-2; D may be TRBD1 (5 bases). This CDR3 comprises 11 residues. V lost 2 bases and J lost 11, with 9 bases in between. CDR1 is MNHNY, CDR2 SVGAGI, per germline (reference sequence). As DNA, the CDR3 is TGTGCCAGCAGTTACGACAGTGCGTACACCTTC. It is translated as CASSYDSAYTF.

Comments on this clonotype: A read error may be the cause here, since a much bigger clone is one base away. Given the absence of the conserved phenylalanine or tryptophan at the CDR3 end, a read error is likely. V is TRBV6-5 and J is TRBJ2-1; 9 nucleotides line up with TRBD1. Germline CDR1 and CDR2: MNHEY and SVGAGI. The CDR3 length is 11 residues. The J segment lost 12 bases and the V segment lost 8 bases, leaving 5 bases of the junction unmatched. This chain's CDR3 is CASSGQGGQFL. The CDR3 nucleotides are TGTGCCAGCTCGGGACAGGGAGGGCAGTTCCTC.

The gene calls are TRBV30 and TRBJ1-1; no reliable D call. Germline CDR1 reads GTSNPN; CDR2 reads SVGIG (reference sequence). The CDR3 runs to 14 residues. The ends were cut back, 2 bases at V and 1 base at J, with 11 bases in the middle. The CDR3 bases are TGTGCCTGGAGTCGGATAGGAGAGAACACTGAAGCTTTCTTT. This translates into CAWSRIGENTEAFF.

This clonotype was counted a few times. The chain is built from TRBV6-2 or TRBV6-3 and TRBJ2-1; D is ambiguous. Deletions cut 8 bases from V and 3 bases from J, with 11 bases between. The CDR3 spans 13 residues. CDR1 and CDR2 (germline): MNHEY, SVGEGT. The CDR3 loop reads CASANPNYNEQFF. CDR3 in DNA: TGTGCCAGCGCAAATCCAAACTACAATGAGCAGTTCTTC.